Following are 3 T cell receptor beta chains from one sample sequenced in a study of cytomegalovirus exposure and HLA in healthy donors. The PCR had 60 Vbeta and 13 Jbeta primers. The table came from immunoSEQ multiplex PCR; TCRdb's copy has only in-frame clones and leaves some out. Of about 97,000 clones listed, about four fifths are singletons. Sequenced sample: PBMCs. Receptors were obtained from a middle-aged man in good health and CMV-seropositive.

The V call is TRBV18, the J call TRBJ1-1; no definite D call. The ends were cut back, 6 bases at V and 5 bases at J, with 7 bases in the middle. The germline gives CDR1 KGHSH, CDR2 LQKENI. The CDR3 extends over 11 amino acids. The CDR3 sequence is CASSLETEAFF. The CDR3 DNA reads as TGTGCCAGCTCCCTGGAGACTGAAGCTTTCTTT.

The chain carries TRBV7-2 and TRBJ1-1; 9 bases are shared with TRBD1. The V and J ends lost 5 bases and 4 bases, in that order; junction bases with no gene match: 8. CDR1 is SGHTA and CDR2 is FQGNSA in the germline V gene. This CDR3 contains 15 residues. As DNA, the CDR3 is TGTGCCAGCAGCCCCATGGGACAGGGAAGCACTGAAGCTTTCTTT. It translates to CASSPMGQGSTEAFF.

The genes are TRBV5-1 and TRBJ2-5, with unresolved D. The CDR3 length is 14 residues. The germline gives CDR1 SGHRS, CDR2 YFSETQ. With 0 bases removed from V and 4 bases from J, the gap between germline ends came to 10 bases. The CDR3 protein is CASSLGQVAETQYF. The DNA of the CDR3 is TGCGCCAGCAGCTTGGGTCAGGTGGCAGAGACCCAGTACTTC.